The 32 T cell receptor beta chains presented below share a single source sample, sequenced in a study of shared clonotypes between healthy human individuals. Profiled with immunoSEQ multiplex PCR; TCRdb holds only in-frame clones, not every one. The sample carries hundreds of thousands of clones, approximately 74% recorded once. The sequenced sample consisted of memory CD4+ T cells sorted from blood. Noted subset: CD45RA-negative fraction. The source of these receptors is a woman aged 25 to 39 in good health.

This clone was picked up one time. The CDR3 DNA is TGTGCCAGTAGGGCTACCACAGGGGGCCTTTACGAGCAGTACTTC. This gives the protein CASRATTGGLYEQYF. The chain is built from TRBV19 and TRBJ2-7; 9 positions agree with TRBD1. This CDR3 comprises 15 residues. Germline assignment: CDR1 LNHDA and CDR2 SQIVND (reference sequence). The ends lost 6 bases at V and 4 bases at J; junction bases unmatched: 10.

The chain combines TRBV5-6 with TRBJ2-7, with 8 positions matching TRBD1. In germline, CDR1 is SGHDT, CDR2 YYEEEE. The V and J ends lost 4 bases and 5 bases, in that order; junction bases with no gene match: 5. There are 13 residues in the CDR3. Here the CDR3 reads CASSGGQGDEQYF. CDR3 DNA: TGTGCCAGCAGCGGCGGACAGGGAGACGAGCAGTACTTC.

DNA of the CDR3: TGTGCCAGCAGTTTAGACAGGGTCAAAGCTTTCTTT. Translated, it gives CASSLDRVKAFF. The gene calls are TRBV28 and TRBJ1-1; 7 bases align to TRBD1. Germline CDR1 and CDR2: MDHEN and SYDVKM. Losses at the gene ends were 2 bases for V and 9 bases for J; bases not matched to a gene: 3. The CDR3 spans 12 residues.

The rearrangement links TRBV10-3 to TRBJ1-1; 9 nucleotides agree with TRBD1. Germline trimming cut 6 bases from V and 0 bases from J; bases unmatched to any gene: 5. The germline CDR1 and CDR2 sequences are ENHRY and SYGVKD. This CDR3 region has 15 residues. In DNA, the CDR3 is TGTGCCATCAGGGGACAGGGAAGGTTGAACACTGAAGCTTTCTTT. Protein: CAIRGQGRLNTEAFF.

V gene TRBV5-1 combines with J gene TRBJ1-2; 10 positions agree with TRBD1. The CDR3 spans 14 residues. Germline-derived CDR1 and CDR2 are SGHRS and YFSETQ. J was trimmed by 8 bases and V by 5 bases; bases with no gene match: 9. The DNA of the CDR3 is TGCGCCAGCAGACCCACCGGGACAGGGGTGGGCTACACCTTC. This sequence encodes CASRPTGTGVGYTF.

The V gene is TRBV7-9, the J gene TRBJ1-4; 7 bases fit TRBD1. The CDR3 loop spans 14 amino acids. V lost 7 bases and J lost 8; bases outside the gene matches: 10. Germline CDR1 SEHNR, CDR2 FQNEAQ (reference sequence). In nucleotides, the CDR3 is TGTGCCAGCATTCGACAGGGATCCGGCGAAAAACTGTTTTTT. Its protein product is CASIRQGSGEKLFF.

The J gene is TRBJ1-2, the V gene TRBV5-8; 10 bases match TRBD1. V lost 3 bases and J lost 8; bases outside the gene matches: 10. Germline CDR1 SGHTS, CDR2 YDEGEE. The CDR3 is 15 residues long. The CDR3 region is CASSSGPGQGRGYTF. The CDR3 region has the DNA TGTGCCAGCAGCTCTGGACCGGGACAGGGGCGGGGCTACACCTTC.

This clone was found once. The gene calls are TRBV10-3 and TRBJ1-5, with D tentatively TRBD1 (6 bases). Germline V gene data show CDR1 as ENHRY and CDR2 as SYGVKD. Between the trimmed V and J ends, which lost 4 bases and 5 bases, there was a span of 12 bases. The CDR3 spans 14 residues. Here the CDR3 DNA reads TGTGCCATCAGTGGGGCAGGGGACCATCAGCCCCAGCATTTT. Protein sequence: CAISGAGDHQPQHF.

This sequence joins TRBV27 and TRBJ2-2; tentatively, D is TRBD2 (7 bases). The CDR3 contains 14 residues. The germline CDR1 and CDR2 sequences are MNHEY and SMNVEV (reference sequence). V lost 6 bases to trimming and J lost 3 bases, with 11 bases between them. CDR3 DNA sequence: TGTGCCAGCAGGAGGGGGGGCTACACCGGGGAGCTGTTTTTT. The encoded protein is CASRRGGYTGELFF.

The chain recombines TRBV27 with TRBJ2-5, with 8 nucleotides matching TRBD2. The V segment lost 6 bases and the J segment 4 bases; nucleotides outside the gene matches: 7. CDR3 size: 14 residues. Germline CDR1 reads MNHEY; CDR2 reads SMNVEV (reference sequence). The CDR3 reads CASSGAGGRETQYF. DNA for the CDR3: TGTGCCAGCAGCGGCGCGGGAGGTCGAGAGACCCAGTACTTC.

V gene TRBV2 combines with J gene TRBJ2-7, with 8 bases that match TRBD1. CDR3 length: 13 amino acids. Per germline, CDR1 SNHLY and CDR2 FYNNEI. The J segment lost 6 bases and the V segment lost 5 bases, leaving 6 bases of the junction unmatched. The CDR3 region is CASSTGGRGEQYF. In DNA, the CDR3 is TGTGCCAGCAGTACAGGGGGAAGGGGCGAGCAGTACTTC.

This clone has a handful of counts. CDR3 nucleotide sequence: TGCGCCAGCAGCTTGAGGGAACAAATGCCGGGCGAGCAGTACTTC. Amino acids: CASSLREQMPGEQYF. V gene TRBV5-1 combines with J gene TRBJ2-7; unclear D gene. Germline values: CDR1 SGHRS, CDR2 YFSETQ. Trimming removed 1 base at V and 6 bases at J, with 17 bases between. This CDR3 is 15 amino acids long.

Comments on this clone: This may be a read error, as it is one base from a much larger clone. The sample has other DNA sequences that encode this CDR3 too. The V and J genes are TRBV2 and TRBJ2-1; a possible D gene is TRBD2 (5 bases). Trimming left V 3 bases short and J 0 bases short, with 9 bases between. CDR1 and CDR2 (germline): SNHLY, FYNNEI. The CDR3 extends over 15 amino acids. Here the CDR3 DNA reads TGTGCCAGCAGTGAGAGCGGAAGCTCCTACAATGAGCAGTTCTTC. Translation gives CASSESGSSYNEQFF. The whole variable domain, filled in from reference TRBV2 and TRBJ2-1, reads EPEVTQTPSHQVTQMGQEVILRCVPISNHLYFYWYRQILGQKVEFLVSFYNNEISEKSEIFDDQFSVERPDGSNFTLKIRSTKLEDSAMYFCASSESGSSYNEQFFGPGTRLTVL.

Many counts were recorded for this clone. J is TRBJ1-2 and V is TRBV27; 7 bases are a match to TRBD1. The CDR3 is 13 amino acids. V lost 0 bases, J lost 8 bases, and 3 bases stayed unmatched. The V gene's germline CDR1 is MNHEY and CDR2 SMNVEV (reference sequence). This CDR3 reads CASSLSDRRGYTF. CDR3 nucleotides: TGTGCCAGCAGTTTATCGGACAGGCGGGGCTACACCTTC.

The V call is TRBV7-2, the J call TRBJ2-7; 7 bases match TRBD1. CDR3 length equals 16 residues. The V segment lost 5 bases and the J segment 0 bases; nucleotides outside the gene matches: 10. Germline V gene lookup returns CDR1 SGHTA and CDR2 FQGNSA. CDR3 nucleotide sequence: TGTGCCAGCAGCCGAGGACAGGCGACGTACTCCTACGAGCAGTACTTC. This sequence encodes CASSRGQATYSYEQYF. The full variable domain, in which reference TRBV7-2 and TRBJ2-7 provide the parts outside the CDR3, is GAGVSQSPSNKVTEKGKDVELRCDPISGHTALYWYRQSLGQGLEFLIYFQGNSAPDKSGLPSDRFSAERTGGSVSTLTIQRTQQEDSAVYLCASSRGQATYSYEQYFGPGTRLTVT.

This clone was detected only a few times. In the same sample, other DNA sequences code for this CDR3. V gene TRBV6-1 combines with J gene TRBJ1-5; 12 bases fit TRBD1. Germline V CDR1 and CDR2: MNHNS, SASEGT. Trimming at V came to 5 bases and at J to 4 bases, leaving 3 bases not matched to a gene. CDR3 length: 15 residues. The CDR3 region is CASSKGQGANQPQHF. The CDR3 coding sequence is TGTGCCAGCAGTAAGGGACAGGGGGCAAATCAGCCCCAGCATTTT.

This clone was counted a few times. The J gene is TRBJ1-4, the V gene TRBV10-3, with 7 nucleotides matching TRBD1. V lost 8 bases and J lost 7; bases outside the gene matches: 7. Germline V CDR1 and CDR2: ENHRY, SYGVKD. The CDR3 is made up of 13 amino acids. CDR3 loop: CAIGAGGSEKLFF. The CDR3 nucleotides read TGTGCCATCGGGGCAGGGGGGAGTGAAAAACTGTTTTTT.

The V gene is TRBV6-1, the J gene TRBJ2-4; 9 bases are shared with TRBD1. Losses at the gene ends were 1 base for V and 7 bases for J; bases not matched to a gene: 2. CDR1 is MNHNS and CDR2 is SASEGT in the germline V gene. The CDR3 loop spans 14 amino acids. CDR3 in DNA: TGTGCCAGCAGTGAAGGACAGGGGGTGAACATTCAGTACTTC. Protein: CASSEGQGVNIQYF.

This clone was found a few times. The chain couples TRBV5-1 to TRBJ2-3; TRBD1 matches at 11 bases. In germline, CDR1 is SGHRS, CDR2 YFSETQ. The CDR3 is made up of 16 amino acids. With 5 bases clipped from V and 6 bases from J, the junction kept 11 bases outside the gene matches. The CDR3 reads CASSLNRDRGSDTQYF. For the CDR3, the DNA is TGCGCCAGCAGTTTAAACCGGGACAGGGGGAGTGATACGCAGTATTTT.

Note on this clone: Different DNA sequences within this sample yield the same CDR3. The V call is TRBV11-2, the J call TRBJ2-1; D gene unclear. The CDR3 is 14 amino acids. Germline V gene sequence: CDR1 SGHAT, CDR2 FQNNGV. Trimming took 3 bases from V and 0 from J, leaving 6 bases between them. This chain's CDR3 is CASSLAGSYNEQFF. The CDR3, as DNA: TGTGCCAGCAGCTTGGCCGGCTCCTACAATGAGCAGTTCTTC. The full variable domain, with the rest looked up from reference TRBV11-2 and TRBJ2-1, is EAGVAQSPRYKIIEKRQSVAFWCNPISGHATLYWYQQILGQGPKLLIQFQNNGVVDDSQLPKDRFSAERLKGVDSTLKIQPAKLEDSAVYLCASSLAGSYNEQFFGPGTRLTVL.

V usage is TRBV23-1 and J usage is TRBJ2-1; TRBD1 might be the D (5 bases). TRBV23-1 has ORF status, its function being uncertain. This CDR3 comprises 13 residues. The ends were cut back, 8 bases at V and 6 bases at J, with 14 bases in the middle. The DNA for the CDR3 is TGCGCCAGCGCCCCAAGGGGCGGCAATGAGCAGTTCTTC. This encodes CASAPRGGNEQFF.

This clone came up a few times. The chain links TRBV19 to TRBJ1-5; TRBD1 matches 9 bases. Germline V gene sequence: CDR1 LNHDA, CDR2 SQIVND (reference sequence). This CDR3 region has 16 residues. With 7 bases clipped from V and 2 bases from J, the junction kept 9 bases outside the gene matches. This CDR3 is CASKVGTGRGNQPQHF. The CDR3 coding sequence is TGTGCCAGTAAAGTCGGGACAGGGAGGGGCAATCAGCCCCAGCATTTT.

Notes on this clone: This specimen includes other DNA sequences encoding the same CDR3. The CDR3 spells CASSPTGPGELFF. Here the CDR3 DNA reads TGTGCCAGCTCACCCACAGGTCCCGGGGAGCTGTTTTTT. This chain connects TRBV18 to TRBJ2-2, with D possibly TRBD1 on 5 matching bases. Per germline, CDR1 KGHSH and CDR2 LQKENI. Trimming shortened V by 3 bases and J by 6 bases, and 8 bases separated the two germline ends. The CDR3 totals 13 residues.

This clone was recorded only once. V is TRBV7-2 and J is TRBJ1-5; the D is unclear. Germline V gene data show CDR1 as SGHTA and CDR2 as FQGNSA. The CDR3 totals 13 residues. Deletions cut 2 bases from V and 9 bases from J, with 11 bases between. The CDR3 DNA reads TGTGCCAGCAGCTTATTTCCCGGCCCGCCCCAGCATTTT. Protein sequence: CASSLFPGPPQHF. The variable domain in full, completed from reference TRBV7-2 and TRBJ1-5, reads GAGVSQSPSNKVTEKGKDVELRCDPISGHTALYWYRQSLGQGLEFLIYFQGNSAPDKSGLPSDRFSAERTGGSVSTLTIQRTQQEDSAVYLCASSLFPGPPQHFGDGTRLSIL.

The chain recombines TRBV19 with TRBJ1-2; D is unresolved. Germline-derived CDR1 and CDR2 are LNHDA and SQIVND (reference sequence). Trimming pared 2 bases from V and 10 bases from J, leaving 14 bases between. The CDR3 has 13 amino acids. The DNA of the CDR3 is TGTGCCAGTAGTATACAGCCTGGGTCAGACTACACCTTC. Its protein is CASSIQPGSDYTF.

This clone appeared a single time. The gene calls are TRBV28 and TRBJ2-1, with D hard to call. Trimming removed 5 bases from V and 2 bases from J, with 10 bases in between. Germline V CDR1 and CDR2: MDHEN, SYDVKM. This CDR3 region has 14 residues. The CDR3 nucleotides read TGTGCCAGCAGTCCAATCCGGACCTACAATGAGCAGTTCTTC. It is translated as CASSPIRTYNEQFF.

V usage is TRBV4-1 and J usage is TRBJ1-3; D is possibly TRBD1 (5 bases). This CDR3 comprises 15 residues. Germline V gene sequence: CDR1 MGHRA, CDR2 YSYEKL. V dropped 1 base and J dropped 0 bases, with 7 bases sitting between them. The CDR3 protein is CASSQGQSSGNTIYF. CDR3 nucleotides: TGCGCCAGCAGCCAAGGACAGAGCTCTGGAAACACCATATATTTT.

V gene TRBV5-5 combines with J gene TRBJ2-4; the match to TRBD1 covers 10 bases. Looked up from germline, CDR1 is SGHKS and CDR2 is YYEKEE (reference sequence). This CDR3 comprises 14 residues. The V gene end was trimmed by 0 bases and the J gene end by 8 bases; junction bases not matched to a gene: 2. The DNA for the CDR3 is TGTGCCAGCAGCTTGGGACAGGGGGCGGACATTCAGTACTTC. Translated, it gives CASSLGQGADIQYF.

This clone was recorded many times. The chain has TRBV6-5 and TRBJ1-2; D perhaps matches TRBD1 (5 bases). The CDR3 length is 16 residues. Germline V lookup: CDR1 MNHEY, CDR2 SVGAGI. V lost 0 bases and J lost 2, with 13 bases in between. The CDR3, as DNA: TGTGCCAGCAGTTACTCGGCGGGGGGAGACAACTATGGCTACACCTTC. Translating gives CASSYSAGGDNYGYTF.

The chain is built from TRBV6-5 and TRBJ2-7; no clear D. The V end lost 0 bases, the J end lost 3 bases, and 6 bases lay between the germline ends. The CDR3 loop spans 13 amino acids. Germline CDR1 MNHEY, CDR2 SVGAGI. The CDR3 reads CASSYSRFYEQYF. The CDR3 DNA reads as TGTGCCAGCAGTTACTCGAGATTCTACGAGCAGTACTTC.

There are a few counts of this clone. The rearrangement joins TRBV2 to TRBJ1-1; D gene uncertain. This CDR3 region has 12 residues. V was trimmed by 0 bases and J by 6 bases, leaving 5 bases between them. Germline V lookup: CDR1 SNHLY, CDR2 FYNNEI. The CDR3 DNA reads TGTGCCAGCAGTGAAGCAGCCGCTGAAGCTTTCTTT. Translated: CASSEAAAEAFF.

The V call is TRBV29-1, the J call TRBJ1-4; the D gene is possibly TRBD1 (6 bases). The CDR3 is 12 residues long. Germline V gene lookup returns CDR1 SQVTM and CDR2 ANQGSEA. Deletions cut 6 bases from V and 7 bases from J, with 12 bases between. The CDR3 loop reads CSVQGSGEKLFF. The CDR3 DNA is TGCAGCGTCCAGGGGTCCGGTGAAAAACTGTTTTTT.